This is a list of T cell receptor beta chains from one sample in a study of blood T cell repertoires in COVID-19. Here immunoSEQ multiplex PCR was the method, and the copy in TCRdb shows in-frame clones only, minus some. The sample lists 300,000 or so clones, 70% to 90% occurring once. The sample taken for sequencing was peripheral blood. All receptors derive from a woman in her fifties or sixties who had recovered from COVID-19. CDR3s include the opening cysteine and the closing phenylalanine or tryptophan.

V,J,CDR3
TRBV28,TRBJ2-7,CASSFSASGIYEQYF
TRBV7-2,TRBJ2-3,CASGVASGSSTDTQYF
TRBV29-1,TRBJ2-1,CSVVDRVGVEQFF
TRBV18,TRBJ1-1,CASSQTGETEAFF
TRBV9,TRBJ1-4,CASSRGRVVNEKLFF
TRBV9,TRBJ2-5,CASSVSGGGHQETQYF
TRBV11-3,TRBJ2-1,CASSSGTPNEQFF
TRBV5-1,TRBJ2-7,CASSGGRGGYEQYF
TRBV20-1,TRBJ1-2,CSASLTGASGYTF
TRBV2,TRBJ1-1,CASQLLNTEAFF
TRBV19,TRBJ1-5,CASRRTGQSPQPQHF
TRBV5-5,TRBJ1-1,CASRLQGATEAFF
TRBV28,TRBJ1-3,CASLGQENSGNTIYF
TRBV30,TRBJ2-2,CAWSVNRVTGELFF
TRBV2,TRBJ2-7,CASRGTGVNEQYF
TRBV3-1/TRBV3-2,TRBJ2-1,CASAGIAYNEQFF
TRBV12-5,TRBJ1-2,CASGLGRDRGIDYGYTF
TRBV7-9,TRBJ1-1,CASSLDSLKNTEAFF
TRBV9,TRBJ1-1,CASSRSQGALAEAFF
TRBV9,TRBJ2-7,CASSGGQGSYEQYF
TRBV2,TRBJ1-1,CASSGGEANTEAFF
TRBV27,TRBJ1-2,CASSHQGARGYTF
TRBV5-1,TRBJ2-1,CASSTGSVSYNEQFF
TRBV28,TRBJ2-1,CASSLAGLNEQFF
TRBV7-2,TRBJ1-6,CASSSQVPEALHF
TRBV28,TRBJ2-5,CASSTAAVETQYF
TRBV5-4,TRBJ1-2,CASSLDTSHYGYTF